One sample yielded the 2 T cell receptor beta chains listed below, sequenced in a study of CD8 T cells in ankylosing spondylitis. Study results and limitations: A motif of 7 or 8 highly homologous TCR beta variants was seen as apparently characteristic of ankylosing spondylitis blood.

No cognate antigen is known for these TCRs. TCRdb re-called the 5' RACE reads through MiXCR, storing one row per CDR3 protein. This table has 450,000 or so distinct CDR3 sequences, 25% to 30% appearing once. The specimen was blood, either unsorted or a sorted T cell fraction (not recorded which). The source of these receptors is a male donor with ankylosing spondylitis.

The sample holds a few counts of this clonotype. V and J are TRBV20-1 and TRBJ2-5; no clear D gene. There are 12 residues in the CDR3. Germline V gene lookup returns CDR1 DFQATT and CDR2 SNEGSKA (reference sequence). V lost 5 bases to trimming and J lost 4 bases, with 11 bases between them. The DNA for the CDR3 is TGCAGTGCTGACCCTGCCTCAGAGACCCAGTACTTC. This sequence encodes CSADPASETQYF.

The rearrangement uses TRBV5-6 and TRBJ1-1; 8 nucleotides align to TRBD1. V was clipped by 4 bases and J by 12 bases; unmatched bases: 11. This CDR3 is 13 amino acids long. CDR1 SGHDT and CDR2 YYEEEE come from the germline V gene. CDR3 DNA sequence: TGTGCCAGCAGCCCGACGCAGGGGGCAAGATCTTTCTTT. As protein: CASSPTQGARSFF.